These 11 T cell receptor beta chains were all obtained from the same sample, sequenced in a study of blood T cell repertoires in COVID-19. Method: immunoSEQ multiplex PCR; TCRdb's copy keeps in-frame clones and lacks some. Counted here are 150,000 or so clones, 65% to 90% occurring once; the ten biggest clones make up 12%. Sequencing was performed on peripheral blood. Source of these receptors: a woman in her sixties or seventies with COVID-19, enrolled during active disease.

Only one count was recorded for this clone. The rearrangement uses TRBV4-2 and TRBJ1-1; D possibly corresponds to TRBD1 (6 bases). The CDR3 contains 14 residues. The V end was cut by 4 bases, the J end by 4 bases, with 13 bases between. The V gene's germline CDR1 is LGHNA and CDR2 YNFKEQ. The CDR3 sequence: CASSPQGMSTEAFF. The CDR3 bases are TGTGCCAGCAGCCCACAGGGTATGAGCACTGAAGCTTTCTTT.

This clone was seen more than once but under ten times. V gene TRBV6-2 or TRBV6-3 combines with J gene TRBJ1-5, with D tentatively TRBD1 (5 bases). CDR3 length: 14 residues. The V end was cut by 3 bases, the J end by 6 bases, with 12 bases between. The germline V gene has CDR1 MNHEY and CDR2 SVGEGT. CDR3 coding DNA: TGTGCCAGCAGTTATAATTGGGGGGGTCAGCCCCAGCATTTT. It yields the protein CASSYNWGGQPQHF.

This clone is a singleton in its sample. The germline gene is not matched at one end of the junction; a read error may be the cause. The CDR3 reads CASSVDQDITEAFF. In nucleotides, the CDR3 is TGTGCCAGTAGTGTAGACCAGGACATCACTGAAGCTTTCTTT. The chain couples TRBV19 to TRBJ1-1; possibly TRBD1 for D (5 bases). Germline CDR1 and CDR2: LNHDA and SQIVND (reference sequence). The CDR3 runs 14 residues.

This chain connects TRBV18 to TRBJ1-5; unclear D gene. The CDR3 is 15 residues long. Germline V gives CDR1 KGHSH, CDR2 LQKENI. V was pared by 1 base and J by 2 bases, with 9 bases between. CDR3: CASSPRTKGNQPQHF. CDR3 DNA sequence: TGTGCCAGCTCACCACGAACTAAGGGCAATCAGCCCCAGCATTTT.

The chain employs TRBV19 and TRBJ2-5; 11 nucleotides match TRBD2. The ends lost 4 bases at V and 5 bases at J; junction bases unmatched: 6. CDR1 and CDR2 (germline): LNHDA, SQIVND (reference sequence). The CDR3 runs to 15 residues. CDR3 in amino acids: CASSSLAGGDETQYF. CDR3 in DNA: TGTGCCAGTAGTAGCCTAGCGGGGGGTGATGAGACCCAGTACTTC. Filled out from reference TRBV19 and TRBJ2-5, the complete variable domain reads DGGITQSPKYLFRKEGQNVTLSCEQNLNHDAMYWYRQDPGQGLRLIYYSQIVNDFQKGDIAEGYSVSREKKESFPLTVTSAQKNPTAFYLCASSSLAGGDETQYFGPGTRLLVL.

The chain combines TRBV28 with TRBJ2-3; weak D call: TRBD2 (6 bases). Germline V gene data show CDR1 as MDHEN and CDR2 as SYDVKM. V lost 7 bases and J lost 0, with 11 bases in between. The CDR3 has 14 amino acids. The CDR3: CASTPGLSTDTQYF. The CDR3 nucleotides are TGTGCCAGCACCCCGGGACTGAGCACAGATACGCAGTATTTT.

The rearrangement uses TRBV5-8 and TRBJ1-1; D is unclear. Between the trimmed V and J ends, which lost 0 bases and 2 bases, there was a span of 8 bases. The CDR3 is 14 residues long. The V gene's germline CDR1 is SGHTS and CDR2 YDEGEE. CDR3 coding DNA: TGTGCCAGCAGCTTGGGGCAGTTCAACACTGAAGCTTTCTTT. Protein product: CASSLGQFNTEAFF.

The V and J genes are TRBV6-5 and TRBJ1-6; 7 positions agree with TRBD1. The V gene end was trimmed by 6 bases and the J gene end by 10 bases; junction bases not matched to a gene: 12. The CDR3 length is 15 residues. Germline CDR1 and CDR2: MNHEY and SVGAGI. This CDR3 reads CASRDERGQYSPLHF. The CDR3 DNA sequence: TGTGCCAGCAGGGACGAGAGGGGGCAATACTCACCCCTCCACTTT.

V usage is TRBV5-6 and J usage is TRBJ2-5; D perhaps matches TRBD1 (5 bases). From germline, CDR1 is SGHDT and CDR2 YYEEEE. Between the trimmed V and J ends, which lost 4 bases and 2 bases, there was a span of 15 bases. The CDR3 extends over 15 amino acids. Here the CDR3 reads CASSPSRVGQETQYF. The CDR3 DNA follows: TGTGCCAGCAGCCCGTCCAGGGTAGGGCAAGAGACCCAGTACTTC.

This chain joins TRBV19 and TRBJ1-5; 7 bases are a match to TRBD1. The CDR3 runs 14 residues. The V segment lost 4 bases and the J segment 3 bases; nucleotides outside the gene matches: 3. Germline CDR1 is LNHDA and CDR2 is SQIVND (reference sequence). In DNA, the CDR3 is TGTGCCAGTAGTACGACAGGGTACAATCAGCCCCAGCATTTT. Amino acid sequence: CASSTTGYNQPQHF.

The chain links TRBV7-3 to TRBJ2-2, with TRBD1 matching 7 bases. The length of the CDR3 is 15 residues. V was clipped by 1 base and J by 4 bases; unmatched bases: 3. Germline V gene lookup returns CDR1 SGHTA and CDR2 FQGTGA. The CDR3, as DNA: TGTGCCAGCAGCTTAAAGACAGGGTTCACCGGGGAGCTGTTTTTT. Encoded protein: CASSLKTGFTGELFF. The whole variable domain, remainder taken from reference TRBV7-3 and TRBJ2-2, is GAGVSQTPSNKVTEKGKYVELRCDPISGHTALYWYRQSLGQGPEFLIYFQGTGAADDSGLPNDRFFAVRPEGSVSTLKIQRTERGDSAVYLCASSLKTGFTGELFFGEGSRLTVL.